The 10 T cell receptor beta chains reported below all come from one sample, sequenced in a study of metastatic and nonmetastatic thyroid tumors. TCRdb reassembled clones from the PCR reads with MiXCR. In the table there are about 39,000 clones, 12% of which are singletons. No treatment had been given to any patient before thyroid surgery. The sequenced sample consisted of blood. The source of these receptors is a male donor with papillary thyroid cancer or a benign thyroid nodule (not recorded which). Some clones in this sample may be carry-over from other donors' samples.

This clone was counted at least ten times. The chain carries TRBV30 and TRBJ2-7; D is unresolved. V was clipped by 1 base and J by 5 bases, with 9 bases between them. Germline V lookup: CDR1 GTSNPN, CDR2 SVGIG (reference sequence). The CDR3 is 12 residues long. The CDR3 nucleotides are TGTGCCTGGAGTGGAAACAGTCACGAGCAGTACTTC. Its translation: CAWSGNSHEQYF.

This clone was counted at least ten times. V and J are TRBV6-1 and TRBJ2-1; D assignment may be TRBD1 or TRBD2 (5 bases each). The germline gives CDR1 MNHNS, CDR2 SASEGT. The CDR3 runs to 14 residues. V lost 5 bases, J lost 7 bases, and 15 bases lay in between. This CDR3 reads CASSPTGPQNEQFF. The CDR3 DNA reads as TGTGCCAGCAGTCCGACGGGACCTCAAAATGAGCAGTTCTTC.

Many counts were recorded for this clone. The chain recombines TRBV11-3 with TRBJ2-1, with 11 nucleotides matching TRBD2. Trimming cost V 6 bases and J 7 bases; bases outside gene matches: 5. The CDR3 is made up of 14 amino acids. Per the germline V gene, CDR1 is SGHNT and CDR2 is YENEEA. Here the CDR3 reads CASSSGRGRNEQFF. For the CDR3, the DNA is TGTGCCAGCAGTAGCGGGAGGGGGAGGAATGAGCAGTTCTTC.

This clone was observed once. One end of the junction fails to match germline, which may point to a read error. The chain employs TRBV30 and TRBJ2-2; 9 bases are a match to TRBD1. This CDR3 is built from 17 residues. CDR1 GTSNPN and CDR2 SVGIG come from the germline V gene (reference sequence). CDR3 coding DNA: TGTTCCTGGAGTATTAGGGGGACAGGGACTTATCCCGGGCAGCTGTTTTTT. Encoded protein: CSWSIRGTGTYPGQLFF.

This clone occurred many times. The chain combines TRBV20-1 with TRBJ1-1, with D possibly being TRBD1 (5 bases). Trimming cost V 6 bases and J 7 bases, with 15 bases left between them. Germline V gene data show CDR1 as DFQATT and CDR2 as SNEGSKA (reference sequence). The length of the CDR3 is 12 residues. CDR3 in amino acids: CSAGSGGIEAFF. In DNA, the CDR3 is TGCAGTGCCGGTAGTGGGGGGATTGAAGCTTTCTTT.

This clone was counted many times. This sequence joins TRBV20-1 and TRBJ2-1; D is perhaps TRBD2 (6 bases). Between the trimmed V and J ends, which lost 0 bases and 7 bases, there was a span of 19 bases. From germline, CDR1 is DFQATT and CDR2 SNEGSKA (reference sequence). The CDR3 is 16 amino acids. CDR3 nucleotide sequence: TGCAGTGCTAGAGATCTGGAGGGGTGGTTTGAGAATGAGCAGTTCTTC. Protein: CSARDLEGWFENEQFF.

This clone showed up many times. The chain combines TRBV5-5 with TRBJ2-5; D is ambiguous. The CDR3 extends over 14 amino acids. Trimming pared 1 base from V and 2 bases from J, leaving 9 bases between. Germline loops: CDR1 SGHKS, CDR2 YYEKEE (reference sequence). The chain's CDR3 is CASSLYLLQETQYF. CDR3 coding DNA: TGTGCCAGCAGCTTGTACTTGCTTCAAGAGACCCAGTACTTC.

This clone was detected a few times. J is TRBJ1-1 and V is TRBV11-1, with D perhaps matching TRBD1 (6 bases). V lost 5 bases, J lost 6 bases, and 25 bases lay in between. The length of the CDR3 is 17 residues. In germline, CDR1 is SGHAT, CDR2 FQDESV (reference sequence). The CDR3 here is CASSPLMTGSKDAEAFF. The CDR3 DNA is TGTGCCAGCAGCCCTCTCATGACAGGCTCGAAGGACGCTGAAGCTTTCTTT.

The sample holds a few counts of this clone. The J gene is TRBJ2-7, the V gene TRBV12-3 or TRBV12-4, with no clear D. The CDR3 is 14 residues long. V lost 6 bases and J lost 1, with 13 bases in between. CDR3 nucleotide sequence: TGTGCCAGCAGAGCAAGCCTAGGGTCCTACGAGCAGTACTTC. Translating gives CASRASLGSYEQYF.

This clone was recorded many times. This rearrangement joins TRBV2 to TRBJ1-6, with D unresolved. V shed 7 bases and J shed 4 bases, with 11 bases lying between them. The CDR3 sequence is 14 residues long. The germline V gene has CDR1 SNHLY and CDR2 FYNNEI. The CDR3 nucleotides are TGTGCCAGCAAGGGCAGCCGATATAATTCACCCCTCCACTTT. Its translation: CASKGSRYNSPLHF.